This note documents a single TCR beta chain sequence. In the original processing: Amplification from reference gene primers served as the basis for estimated nucleated cell counts. TCRdb keeps only in-frame clones here, not all; method: immunoSEQ multiplex PCR. That table gives V, J and clone size, and the DNA gave D and trimming. The table includes around 250,000 clones, around 80% detected once. The junction had 7 bases not matched to a gene; V was cut back by 1 base and J by 5 bases. The length of the CDR3 is 15 residues. Germline V gene lookup returns CDR1 LGHDT and CDR2 YNNKEL (reference sequence). The source of the sample is a study of blood T cell repertoires in COVID-19. Across the study: T cells, B-cell-depleted T cells, or PBMCs supplied cDNA or gDNA.

The receptor comes from a man aged 40-49 years with active or convalescent COVID-19. Sequencing used peripheral blood. The chain couples TRBV3-1 (or the pseudogene TRBV3-2) to TRBJ2-7; 8 bases line up with TRBD2. The CDR3 region is CASSQAQAGAHEQYF. CDR3 bases: TGTGCCAGCAGCCAAGCACAAGCGGGAGCCCACGAGCAGTACTTC.